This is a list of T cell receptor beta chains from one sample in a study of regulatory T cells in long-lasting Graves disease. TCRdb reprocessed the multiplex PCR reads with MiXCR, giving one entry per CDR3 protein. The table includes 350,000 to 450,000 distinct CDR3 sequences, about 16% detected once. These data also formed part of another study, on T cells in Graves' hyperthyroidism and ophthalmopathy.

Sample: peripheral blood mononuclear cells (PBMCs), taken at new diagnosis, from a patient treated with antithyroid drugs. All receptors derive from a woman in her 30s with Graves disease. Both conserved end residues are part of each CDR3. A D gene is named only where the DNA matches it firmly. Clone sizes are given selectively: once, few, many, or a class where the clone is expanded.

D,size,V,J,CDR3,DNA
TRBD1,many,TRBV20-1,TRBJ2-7,CSATSTRQGAYEQYF,TGCAGTGCTACCTCAACAAGGCAGGGGGCTTACGAGCAGTACTTC
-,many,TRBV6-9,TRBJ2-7,CASSYFGGAGYEQYF,TGTGCCAGCAGTTACTTTGGGGGAGCAGGGTACGAGCAGTACTTC
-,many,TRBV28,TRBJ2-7,CASSLTGEQYF,TGTGCCAGCAGCTTAACGGGCGAGCAGTACTTC
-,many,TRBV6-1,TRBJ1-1,CASATVVNTEAFF,TGTGCCAGCGCCACGGTGGTGAACACTGAAGCTTTCTTT
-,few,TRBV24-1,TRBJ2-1,CATSDLADYNEQFF,TGTGCCACCAGTGATTTAGCCGATTACAATGAGCAGTTCTTC
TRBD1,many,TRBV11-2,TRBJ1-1,CASSFTGVAFF,TGTGCCAGCAGCTTTACAGGGGTGGCTTTCTTT
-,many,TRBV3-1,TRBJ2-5,CASSQDLERETQYF,TGTGCCAGCAGCCAAGATTTGGAGCGGGAGACCCAGTACTTC
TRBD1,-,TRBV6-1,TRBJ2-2,CASTDRVISGELFF,TGTGCCAGCACGGACAGGGTGATTTCCGGGGAGCTGTTTTTT
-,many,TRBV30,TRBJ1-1,CAWSVRPRADTEAFF,TGTGCCTGGAGTGTACGGCCCAGGGCGGACACTGAAGCTTTCTTT
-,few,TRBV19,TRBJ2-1,CASSNLAYQFF,TGTGCCAGTAGTAATCTAGCGTACCAGTTCTTC
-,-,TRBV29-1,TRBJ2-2,CSVGNAASTGELFF,TGCAGCGTTGGGAACGCAGCGAGCACCGGGGAGCTGTTTTTT
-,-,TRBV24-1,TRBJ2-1,CATSDSPPRSSHNEQFF,TGTGCCACCAGTGATTCCCCCCCTAGGAGCTCCCACAATGAGCAGTTCTTC
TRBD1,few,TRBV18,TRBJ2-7,CASSPQGAIYEQYF,TGTGCCAGCTCACCACAGGGGGCTATCTACGAGCAGTACTTC
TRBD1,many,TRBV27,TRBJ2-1,CASTRTGLGRDEQFF,TGTGCCAGCACCAGGACAGGGTTGGGGCGGGATGAGCAGTTCTTC
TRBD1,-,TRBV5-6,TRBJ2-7,CASSLEGAWLHEQYF,TGTGCCAGCAGCCTAGAGGGGGCGTGGCTGCACGAGCAGTACTTC
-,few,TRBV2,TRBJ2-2,CASNGGVNTGELFF,TGTGCCAGCAATGGAGGGGTAAACACCGGGGAGCTGTTTTTT
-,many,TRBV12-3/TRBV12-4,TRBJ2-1,CASSHWAGGSRGHNEQFF,TGTGCCAGCAGTCACTGGGCGGGCGGATCCCGGGGACACAATGAGCAGTTCTTC
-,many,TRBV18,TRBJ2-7,CASSPEQGRNEQYF,TGTGCCAGCTCACCTGAACAGGGAAGGAACGAGCAGTACTTC
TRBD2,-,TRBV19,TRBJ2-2,CASRSGTSGRLTGELFF,TGTGCCAGTAGATCCGGGACTAGCGGGAGATTGACCGGGGAGCTGTTTTTT
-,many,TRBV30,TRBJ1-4,CAWSPGWRNEKLFF,TGTGCCTGGAGTCCAGGTTGGAGAAATGAAAAACTGTTTTTT
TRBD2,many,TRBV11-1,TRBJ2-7,CASSSLAGNYEQYF,TGTGCCAGCAGCTCCCTAGCGGGAAACTACGAGCAGTACTTC
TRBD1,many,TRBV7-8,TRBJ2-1,CASRKTGSSYNEQFF,TGTGCCAGCAGAAAGACAGGGAGCTCCTACAATGAGCAGTTCTTC
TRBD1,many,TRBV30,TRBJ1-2,CAGRTGGVYGYTF,TGTGCCGGCAGGACAGGGGGCGTCTATGGCTACACCTTC
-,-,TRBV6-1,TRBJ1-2,CASSPDPAYGYTF,TGTGCCAGCAGCCCAGACCCTGCCTATGGCTACACCTTC
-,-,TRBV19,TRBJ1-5,CASSIKANQPQHF,TGTGCCAGTAGTATTAAGGCCAATCAGCCCCAGCATTTT
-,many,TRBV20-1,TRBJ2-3,CSAETGTGNTDTQYF,TGCAGTGCGGAGACCGGGACTGGAAACACAGATACGCAGTATTTT
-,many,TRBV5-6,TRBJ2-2,CASSQKARRSGELFF,TGTGCCAGCAGCCAAAAGGCAAGGCGTTCCGGGGAGCTGTTTTTT
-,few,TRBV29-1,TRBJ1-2,CSVVGQYGYTF,TGCAGCGTTGTCGGCCAGTATGGCTACACCTTC
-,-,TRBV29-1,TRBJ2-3,CSVATPLPPSASTDTQYF,TGCAGCGTTGCAACCCCCTTACCCCCTAGCGCAAGCACAGATACGCAGTATTTT
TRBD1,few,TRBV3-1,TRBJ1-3,CASSQQGGRGTGNTIYF,TGTGCCAGCAGCCAACAGGGGGGACGGGGGACTGGAAACACCATATATTTT
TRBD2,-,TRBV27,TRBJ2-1,CASSFGTTYNEQFF,TGTGCCAGCAGTTTTGGGACTACCTACAATGAGCAGTTCTTC
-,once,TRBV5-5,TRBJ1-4,CASSLATGVNEKLVF,TGCGCCAGCAGCTTGGCCACGGGTGTTAATGAAAAACTGGTTTTT
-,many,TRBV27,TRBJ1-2,CASSTDGVYGYTF,TGTGCCAGCAGTACGGACGGGGTCTATGGCTACACCTTC
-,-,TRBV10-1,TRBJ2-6,CASSEARQASPPSGANVLTF,TGCGCCAGCAGTGAGGCCCGGCAAGCTTCACCACCCTCTGGGGCCAACGTCCTGACTTTC
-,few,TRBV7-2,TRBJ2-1,CASSLVAALGNYNEQFF,TGTGCCAGCAGCTTAGTCGCGGCCCTCGGGAACTACAATGAGCAGTTCTTC
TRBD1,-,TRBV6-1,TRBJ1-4,CASSDRGQGNEKLFF,TGTGCCAGCAGTGATCGGGGACAGGGGAATGAAAAACTGTTTTTT
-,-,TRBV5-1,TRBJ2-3,CASSLDGRGRDTQYF,TGCGCCAGCAGCTTGGACGGGAGAGGGAGGGATACGCAGTATTTT
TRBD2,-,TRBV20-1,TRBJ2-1,CSATGTSGSHEQFF,TGCAGTGCTACCGGGACTAGCGGGAGCCATGAGCAGTTCTTC
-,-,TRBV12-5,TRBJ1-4,CASGLGGTGLVFF,TGTGCTAGTGGTTTGGGGGGAACAGGGTTGGTGTTTTTT
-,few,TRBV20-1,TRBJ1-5,CSARFRGNQPQHF,TGCAGTGCTAGATTCAGGGGCAATCAGCCCCAGCATTTT
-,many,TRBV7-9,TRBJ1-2,CASSGGRGINGYTF,TGTGCCAGCAGTGGGGGAAGGGGCATAAATGGCTACACCTTC
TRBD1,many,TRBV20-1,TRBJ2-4,CSANRQGVNIQYF,TGCAGTGCTAACAGACAGGGGGTGAACATTCAGTACTTC